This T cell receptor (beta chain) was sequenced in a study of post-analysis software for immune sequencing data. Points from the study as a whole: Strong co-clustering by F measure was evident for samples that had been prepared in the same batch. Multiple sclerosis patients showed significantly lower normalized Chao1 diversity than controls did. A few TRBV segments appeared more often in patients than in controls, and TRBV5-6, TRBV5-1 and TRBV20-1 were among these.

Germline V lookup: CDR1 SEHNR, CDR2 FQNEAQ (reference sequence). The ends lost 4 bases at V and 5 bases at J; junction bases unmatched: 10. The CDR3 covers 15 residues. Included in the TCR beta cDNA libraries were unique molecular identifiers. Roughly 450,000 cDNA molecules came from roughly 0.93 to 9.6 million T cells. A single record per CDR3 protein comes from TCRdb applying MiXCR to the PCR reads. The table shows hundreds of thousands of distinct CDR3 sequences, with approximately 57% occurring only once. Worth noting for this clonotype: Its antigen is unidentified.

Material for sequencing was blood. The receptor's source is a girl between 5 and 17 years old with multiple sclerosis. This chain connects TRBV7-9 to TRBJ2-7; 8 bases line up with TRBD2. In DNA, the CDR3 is TGTGCCAGCAGCTCCACCGGGGGGGAAGCCAACGAGCAGTACTTC. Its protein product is CASSSTGGEANEQYF.